This TCR beta chain was found in a study of lymphopenia after photon versus proton radiotherapy. Study-level results: Oligoclonal CD8+ Temra expansion after nadir drove photon patients' diversity drop. Survival link was tested only in deceased patients; proton benefit remains a possibility. Under photons, naive T cells and diversity fell while effector/memory populations rose.

Per the germline V gene, CDR1 is MDHEN and CDR2 is SYDVKM. Trimming took 3 bases from V and 2 from J; bases not matched to a gene: 2. The CDR3 has 15 residues. Remarks on this clone: Its target is unknown. The same CDR3 is also encoded by other DNA sequences in this sample.

Sequenced by immunoSEQ multiplex PCR; TCRdb stores in-frame clones only, minus some. Of some 42,000 clones in the sample, approximately 80% are singletons; the top ten hold roughly a quarter. The chain recombines TRBV28 with TRBJ1-5; 9 bases line up with TRBD1. This receptor was obtained from a woman in her 70s with pancreatic cancer. Sequenced material: peripheral blood, taken from a patient treated with proton-based radiotherapy. The CDR3 protein is CASSLGQGGNQPQHF. The CDR3 region has the DNA TGTGCCAGCAGTTTGGGACAGGGAGGCAATCAGCCCCAGCATTTT.